This T cell receptor (beta chain) was retrieved from a study of shared clonotypes between healthy human individuals. Study observations and caveats: The expectation was that sequencing depth would affect clonotype sharing among donors.

This table comes from immunoSEQ multiplex PCR, and its TCRdb copy is limited to in-frame clones, with some not included. The sample lists some 2 million clones, roughly 94% occurring once. The sample holds one count of this clone. What it recognizes is unknown. In the CD4+ fraction, cells were divided into CD45RA+ naive and CD45RA-negative memory subsets. This clonotype was obtained from a man in his late teens or twenties in good health. Input material: naive CD4+ T cells sorted from blood. Subset noted: CD45RA+ positively selected.

CDR3 in DNA: TGTGCCAGCTCACCATTGTCTAGCGGGACCGTTACGCAGTATTTT. It yields the protein CASSPLSSGTVTQYF. The rearrangement joins TRBV18 to TRBJ2-3, with 9 bases aligning to TRBD2. The CDR3 is made up of 15 amino acids. Trimming removed 2 bases from V and 8 bases from J; junction bases left unmatched: 8. Per germline, CDR1 KGHSH and CDR2 LQKENI.